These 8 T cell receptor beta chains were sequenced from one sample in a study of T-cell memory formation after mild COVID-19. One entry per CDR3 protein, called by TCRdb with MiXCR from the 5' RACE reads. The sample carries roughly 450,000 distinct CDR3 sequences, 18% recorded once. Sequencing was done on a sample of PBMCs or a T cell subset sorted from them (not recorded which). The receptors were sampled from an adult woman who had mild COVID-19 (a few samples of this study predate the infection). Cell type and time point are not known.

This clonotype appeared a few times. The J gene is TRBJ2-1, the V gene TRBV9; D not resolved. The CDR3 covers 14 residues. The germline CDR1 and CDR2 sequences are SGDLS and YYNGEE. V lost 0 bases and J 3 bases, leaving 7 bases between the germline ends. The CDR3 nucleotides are TGTGCCAGCAGCGTAGAGGGCGGCTACAATGAGCAGTTCTTC. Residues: CASSVEGGYNEQFF.

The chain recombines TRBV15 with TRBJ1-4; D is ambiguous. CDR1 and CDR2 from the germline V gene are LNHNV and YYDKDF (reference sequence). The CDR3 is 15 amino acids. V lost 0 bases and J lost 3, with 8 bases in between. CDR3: CATSRDKGPNEKLFF. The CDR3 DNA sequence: TGTGCCACCAGCAGAGATAAGGGTCCTAATGAAAAACTGTTTTTT.

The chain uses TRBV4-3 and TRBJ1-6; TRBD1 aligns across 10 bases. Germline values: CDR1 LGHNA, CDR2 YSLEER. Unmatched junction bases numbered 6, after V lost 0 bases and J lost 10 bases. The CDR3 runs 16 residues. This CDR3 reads CASSQDSTGGKSPLHF. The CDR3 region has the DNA TGCGCCAGCAGCCAAGATTCGACAGGGGGCAAATCACCCCTCCACTTT.

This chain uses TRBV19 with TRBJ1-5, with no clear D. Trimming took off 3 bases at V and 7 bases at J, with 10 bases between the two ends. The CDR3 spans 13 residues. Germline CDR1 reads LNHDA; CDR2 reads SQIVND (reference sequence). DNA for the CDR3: TGTGCCAGTAGTATCACGTTGGCACAGCCCCAGCATTTT. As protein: CASSITLAQPQHF. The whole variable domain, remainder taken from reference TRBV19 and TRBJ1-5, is DGGITQSPKYLFRKEGQNVTLSCEQNLNHDAMYWYRQDPGQGLRLIYYSQIVNDFQKGDIAEGYSVSREKKESFPLTVTSAQKNPTAFYLCASSITLAQPQHFGDGTRLSIL.

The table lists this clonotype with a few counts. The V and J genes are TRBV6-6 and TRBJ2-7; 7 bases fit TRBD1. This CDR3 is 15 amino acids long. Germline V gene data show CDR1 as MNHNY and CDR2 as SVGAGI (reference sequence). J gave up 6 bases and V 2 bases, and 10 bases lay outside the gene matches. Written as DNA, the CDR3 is TGTGCCAGCAGTTACCCGACAGGGATTGTGTCCGAGCAGTACTTC. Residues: CASSYPTGIVSEQYF.

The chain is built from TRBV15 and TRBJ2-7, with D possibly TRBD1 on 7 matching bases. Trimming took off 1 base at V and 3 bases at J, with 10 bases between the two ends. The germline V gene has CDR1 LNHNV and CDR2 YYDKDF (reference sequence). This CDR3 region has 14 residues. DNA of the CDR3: TGTGCCACCAGCAGAGTGCAGGGGGGCTACGAGCAGTACTTC. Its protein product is CATSRVQGGYEQYF.

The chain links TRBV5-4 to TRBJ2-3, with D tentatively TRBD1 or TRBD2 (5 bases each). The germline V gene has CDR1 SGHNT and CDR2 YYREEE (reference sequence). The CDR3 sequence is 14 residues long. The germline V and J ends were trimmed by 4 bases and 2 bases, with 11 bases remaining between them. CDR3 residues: CASSAQGATDTQYF. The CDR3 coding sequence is TGTGCCAGCAGCGCTCAGGGAGCCACAGATACGCAGTATTTT.

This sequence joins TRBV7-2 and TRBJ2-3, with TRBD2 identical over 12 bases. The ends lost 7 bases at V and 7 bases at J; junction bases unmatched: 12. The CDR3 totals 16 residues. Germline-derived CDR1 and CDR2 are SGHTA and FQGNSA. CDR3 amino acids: CASTVASGRAGNTQYF. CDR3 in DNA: TGTGCCAGCACTGTCGCTAGCGGGAGGGCCGGAAATACGCAGTATTTT.